This T cell receptor (beta chain) was sequenced in a study of T cells in Graves' hyperthyroidism and ophthalmopathy. Study-wide background: Peripheral blood was collected at initial diagnosis, before any treatment.

Graves' hyperthyroidism was deemed stable given no ophthalmopathy progression within 18 months. Patients were excluded for uncontrolled infection, other autoimmune disease, pregnancy or lactation. Thyroid ultrasound and orbital computed tomography, with clinical symptoms and serum thyroxine and TRAb, informed diagnoses. RNA transcripts yielded amplified TCR beta CDR3 regions. Primed by the HTBI set, a first-round RT-PCR was run on the TCR CDR3. TCRdb re-derived calls from the multiplex PCR reads in MiXCR, one entry per CDR3 protein. The sample lists roughly 630,000 distinct CDR3 sequences, more than 15% seen once, with around 7.5% in the top ten. In its sample, this clonotype was seen many times. Germline values: CDR1 MNHNS, CDR2 SASEGT. V lost 3 bases, J lost 4 bases, and 8 bases stayed unmatched. The CDR3 has 16 amino acids.

Sequencing was done on a sample of blood. The source is a woman aged 25 to 39 with Graves' hyperthyroidism. The chain recombines TRBV6-1 with TRBJ2-3, with 9 bases identical to TRBD2. CDR3 protein: CASSERAGGPADTQYF. DNA for the CDR3: TGTGCCAGCAGTGAGAGAGCGGGAGGACCGGCAGATACGCAGTATTTT.